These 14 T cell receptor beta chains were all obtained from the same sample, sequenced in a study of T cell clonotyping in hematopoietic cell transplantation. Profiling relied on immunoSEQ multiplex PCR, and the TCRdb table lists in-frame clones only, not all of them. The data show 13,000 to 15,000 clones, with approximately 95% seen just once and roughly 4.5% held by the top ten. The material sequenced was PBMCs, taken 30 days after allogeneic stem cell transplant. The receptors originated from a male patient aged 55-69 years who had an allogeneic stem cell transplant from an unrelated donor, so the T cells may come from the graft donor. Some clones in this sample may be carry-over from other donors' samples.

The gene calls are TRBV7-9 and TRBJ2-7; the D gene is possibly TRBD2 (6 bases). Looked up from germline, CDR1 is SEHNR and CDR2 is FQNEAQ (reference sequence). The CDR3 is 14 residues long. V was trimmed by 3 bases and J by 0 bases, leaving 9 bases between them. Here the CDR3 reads CASSFASASYEQYF. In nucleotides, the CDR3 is TGTGCCAGCAGCTTCGCTAGCGCCTCCTACGAGCAGTACTTC.

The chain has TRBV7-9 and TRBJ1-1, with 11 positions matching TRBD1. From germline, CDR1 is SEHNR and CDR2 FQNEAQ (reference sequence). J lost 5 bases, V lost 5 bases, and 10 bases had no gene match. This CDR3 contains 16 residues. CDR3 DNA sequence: TGTGCCAGCAGCGTTGGGACAGGGGGATTTGGTACTGAAGCTTTCTTT. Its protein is CASSVGTGGFGTEAFF.

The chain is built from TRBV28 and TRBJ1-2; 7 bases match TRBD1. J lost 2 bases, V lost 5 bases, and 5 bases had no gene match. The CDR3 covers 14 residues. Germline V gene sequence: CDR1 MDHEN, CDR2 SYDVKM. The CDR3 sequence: CASSPPGQNYGYTF. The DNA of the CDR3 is TGTGCCAGCAGTCCCCCGGGACAGAACTATGGCTACACCTTC.

CDR3 protein: CASSLEMAAHNSPLHF. Here the CDR3 DNA reads TGCGCCAGCAGCTTGGAAATGGCGGCTCATAATTCACCCCTCCACTTT. The gene calls are TRBV5-1 and TRBJ1-6; D unresolved. Germline lookup yields CDR1 SGHRS and CDR2 YFSETQ. This CDR3 has 16 residues. Trimming removed 0 bases at V and 5 bases at J, with 12 bases between.

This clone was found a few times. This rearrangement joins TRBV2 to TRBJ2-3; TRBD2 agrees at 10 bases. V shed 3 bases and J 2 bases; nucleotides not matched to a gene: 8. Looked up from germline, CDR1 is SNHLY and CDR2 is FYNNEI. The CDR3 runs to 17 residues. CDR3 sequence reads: CASSDLITSGATDTQYF. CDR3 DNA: TGTGCCAGCAGTGATTTAATAACTAGCGGGGCCACAGATACGCAGTATTTT.

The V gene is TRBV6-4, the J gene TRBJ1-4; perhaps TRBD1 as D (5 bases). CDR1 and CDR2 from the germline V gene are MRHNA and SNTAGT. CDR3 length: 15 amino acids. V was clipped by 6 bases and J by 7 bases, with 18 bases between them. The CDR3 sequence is CASSMTEGYSEKLFF. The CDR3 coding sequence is TGTGCCAGCAGCATGACAGAGGGGTATAGTGAAAAACTGTTTTTT.

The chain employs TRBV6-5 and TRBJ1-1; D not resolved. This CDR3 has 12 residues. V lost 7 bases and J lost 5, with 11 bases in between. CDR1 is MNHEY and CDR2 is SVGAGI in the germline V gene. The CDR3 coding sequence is TGTGCCAGCATTTCCGGGCGTACTGAAGCTTTCTTT. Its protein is CASISGRTEAFF.

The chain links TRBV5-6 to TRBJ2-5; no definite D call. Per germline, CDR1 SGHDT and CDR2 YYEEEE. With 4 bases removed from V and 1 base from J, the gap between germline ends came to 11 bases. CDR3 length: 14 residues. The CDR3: CASSLGGIQETQYF. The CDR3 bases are TGTGCCAGCAGCCTCGGTGGGATCCAAGAGACCCAGTACTTC.

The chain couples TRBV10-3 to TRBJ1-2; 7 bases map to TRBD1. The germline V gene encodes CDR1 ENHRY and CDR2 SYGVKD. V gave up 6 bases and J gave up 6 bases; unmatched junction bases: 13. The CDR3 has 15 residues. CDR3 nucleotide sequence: TGTGCCATCAGACCAGAGGGGGCCGGGGTGCATGGCTACACCTTC. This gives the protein CAIRPEGAGVHGYTF.

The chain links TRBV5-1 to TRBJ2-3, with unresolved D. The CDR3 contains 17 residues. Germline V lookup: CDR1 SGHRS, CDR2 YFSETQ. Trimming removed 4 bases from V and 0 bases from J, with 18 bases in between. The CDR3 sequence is CASSQTPTGLSTDTQYF. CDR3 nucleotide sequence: TGCGCCAGCAGCCAAACCCCAACGGGCCTTAGCACAGATACGCAGTATTTT.

CDR3 sequence reads: CASSQDHSGGYEQYF. CDR3 DNA: TGCGCCAGCAGCCAAGATCATAGCGGGGGTTACGAGCAGTACTTC. This chain joins TRBV4-3 and TRBJ2-7; 9 bases align to TRBD2. The V and J ends lost 0 bases and 4 bases, in that order; junction bases with no gene match: 4. This CDR3 spans 15 amino acids. Germline CDR1 reads LGHNA; CDR2 reads YSLEER.

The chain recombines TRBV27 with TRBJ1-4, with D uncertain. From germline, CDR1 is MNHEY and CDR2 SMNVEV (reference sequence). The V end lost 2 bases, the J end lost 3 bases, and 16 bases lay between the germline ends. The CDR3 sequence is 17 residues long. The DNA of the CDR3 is TGTGCCAGCAGTTTAGCGTTCGCGGGGAACCCTAATGAAAAACTGTTTTTT. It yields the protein CASSLAFAGNPNEKLFF.

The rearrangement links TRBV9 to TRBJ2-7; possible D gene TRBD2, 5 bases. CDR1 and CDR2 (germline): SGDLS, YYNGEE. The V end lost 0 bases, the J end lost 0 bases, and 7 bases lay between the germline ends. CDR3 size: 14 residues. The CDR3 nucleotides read TGTGCCAGCAGCGTAGTGGGGAGCTCCTACGAGCAGTACTTC. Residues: CASSVVGSSYEQYF.

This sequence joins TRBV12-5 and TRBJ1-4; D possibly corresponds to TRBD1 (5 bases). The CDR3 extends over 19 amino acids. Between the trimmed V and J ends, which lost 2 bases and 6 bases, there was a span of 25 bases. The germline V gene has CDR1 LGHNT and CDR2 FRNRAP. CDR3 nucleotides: TGTGCTAGTGGTTTGTGGAGAGCGCCGACAGTGGGAAGGGATGAAAAACTGTTTTTT. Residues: CASGLWRAPTVGRDEKLFF.